The 14 T cell receptor beta chains below were found in one sample sequenced in a study of T cell changes during pregnancy in multiple sclerosis (dated 2019 in TCRdb). Receptor amplification or capture employed the immunoSEQ multiplex PCR assay. Held by TCRdb, this immuneACCESS table contains in-frame sequences only and omits some clones. Under half of the omission traces to an unresolved V gene where checked; the cause of the rest is unknown. This sample is represented by around 30,000 clones; 80% to 90% of them were singletons. The ten top clones hold 3.5% of the sample. The sample was CD8+ T cells from peripheral blood mononuclear cells, taken in the third trimester of pregnancy. These receptors came from a female donor with multiple sclerosis, enrolled in a pregnancy study.

The rearrangement uses TRBV21-1 and TRBJ1-6; the table gives TRBD1 as D, unverified against the DNA. TRBV21-1 is a pseudogene locus. The CDR3 is 18 residues long. The CDR3: CASGVPYRVVSVDSPLHF. The CDR3 nucleotides are TGTGCCAGCGGAGTACCATACAGGGTAGTGTCAGTGGACTCACCCCTCCACTTT.

The chain employs TRBV29-1 and TRBJ2-7, with 7 bases lining up with TRBD1. Unmatched junction bases numbered 2, after V lost 5 bases and J lost 1 base. Per the germline V gene, CDR1 is SQVTM and CDR2 is ANQGSEA. The CDR3 has 12 residues. The CDR3, as DNA: TGCAGCGTTTCGGGACAGTCCTACGAGCAGTACTTC. Protein: CSVSGQSYEQYF.

The CDR3 nucleotides read TGTGCCAGCAGCGAGAACGGACAGACATATGGCTACACCTTC. This encodes CASSENGQTYGYTF. The chain carries TRBV9 and TRBJ1-2; tentatively, D is TRBD1 (6 bases). V was clipped by 3 bases and J by 5 bases, with 14 bases between them. CDR1 and CDR2 (germline): SGDLS, YYNGEE. CDR3 length equals 14 residues.

This clone is medium-sized by share. The chain has TRBV6-4 and TRBJ1-2; 10 bases agree with TRBD1. Germline assignment: CDR1 MRHNA and CDR2 SNTAGT. The junction had 0 bases not matched to a gene; V was cut back by 0 bases and J by 8 bases. The CDR3 has 13 amino acids. The CDR3 DNA sequence: TGTGCCAGCAGTGACTCGGACAGGGGGGGCTACACCTTC. Translating gives CASSDSDRGGYTF.

J is TRBJ1-6 and V is TRBV6-1; possibly TRBD1 for D (6 bases). V was pared by 1 base and J by 2 bases, with 12 bases between. CDR1 and CDR2 (germline): MNHNS, SASEGT. The CDR3 contains 17 residues. CDR3 coding DNA: TGTGCCAGCAGTGAAGAGATAGGGGGAACCTATAATTCACCCCTCCACTTT. It specifies CASSEEIGGTYNSPLHF.

The gene calls are TRBV23-1 and TRBJ1-3; no clear D gene. TRBV23-1 is marked as an open reading frame, function uncertain. The V end was cut by 8 bases, the J end by 6 bases, with 23 bases between. The CDR3 runs to 16 residues. The CDR3 here is CASCPASLRRENTIYF. In nucleotides, the CDR3 is TGCGCCAGCTGCCCTGCGAGCCTTAGACGGGAAAACACCATATATTTT.

The V and J genes are TRBV4-3 and TRBJ1-2; 8 bases map to TRBD1. Losses at the gene ends were 1 base for V and 5 bases for J; bases not matched to a gene: 6. Germline V gene data show CDR1 as LGHNA and CDR2 as YSLEER. This CDR3 region has 15 residues. The CDR3 DNA follows: TGCGCCAGCAGCCAAGGTCTCGGGACAGGTTATGGCTACACCTTC. Protein: CASSQGLGTGYGYTF.

The V call is TRBV29-1, the J call TRBJ2-2; no reliable D call. The germline V gene has CDR1 SQVTM and CDR2 ANQGSEA. The CDR3 sequence is 14 residues long. V lost 7 bases to trimming and J lost 1 base, with 13 bases between them. This CDR3 reads CSGRGEMNTGELFF. In DNA form, the CDR3 reads TGCAGCGGCCGTGGAGAGATGAACACCGGGGAGCTGTTTTTT.

This clone was seen once. CDR3 bases: TGTGCCAGCAGAAACCGGGACACGGGGCGGGACACCATATATTTT. Encoded protein: CASRNRDTGRDTIYF. This rearrangement joins TRBV6-1 to TRBJ1-3; TRBD1 is a possible D gene (6 bases). V lost 6 bases and J 8 bases, leaving 20 bases between the germline ends. Germline-derived CDR1 and CDR2 are MNHNS and SASEGT. The length of the CDR3 is 15 residues.

The chain couples TRBV10-2 to TRBJ1-1; D is possibly TRBD1 (6 bases). Germline V gene sequence: CDR1 WSHSY, CDR2 SAAADI. The CDR3 sequence is 15 residues long. The germline V and J ends were trimmed by 8 bases and 1 base, with 17 bases remaining between them. The CDR3 coding sequence is TGCGCCAGCGGGCCTGGAGACAGGCCGAACACTGAAGCTTTCTTT. It translates to CASGPGDRPNTEAFF.

This chain uses TRBV11-1 with TRBJ1-2, with 8 bases lining up with TRBD1. Trimming removed 6 bases from V and 3 bases from J; junction bases left unmatched: 3. CDR3 length equals 13 residues. Germline lookup yields CDR1 SGHAT and CDR2 FQDESV (reference sequence). CDR3 nucleotides: TGTGCCAGCAGTTTGACAGGGGACTATGGCTACACCTTC. Residues: CASSLTGDYGYTF.

This chain uses TRBV13 with TRBJ1-2, with D perhaps TRBD1 (6 bases). Germline V gene sequence: CDR1 PRHDT, CDR2 FYEKMQ (reference sequence). The CDR3 has 14 amino acids. Trimming took off 5 bases at V and 4 bases at J, with 14 bases between the two ends. CDR3 coding DNA: TGTGCCAGCAGCCCTCTACAGGGTGTCTATGGCTACACCTTC. Its translation: CASSPLQGVYGYTF.

The chain uses TRBV27 and TRBJ1-1, with no clear D. The germline V and J ends were trimmed by 3 bases and 1 base, with 9 bases remaining between them. This CDR3 comprises 14 residues. Germline-derived CDR1 and CDR2 are MNHEY and SMNVEV (reference sequence). The CDR3, as DNA: TGTGCCAGCAGTTTTGGAGGTAGGAACACTGAAGCTTTCTTT. It encodes CASSFGGRNTEAFF.

The V gene is TRBV9, the J gene TRBJ2-3; D is possibly TRBD1 (5 bases). With 2 bases removed from V and 2 bases from J, the gap between germline ends came to 12 bases. Per the germline V gene, CDR1 is SGDLS and CDR2 is YYNGEE. The CDR3 is 15 amino acids. For the CDR3, the DNA is TGTGCCAGCAGCGTGGACACGGAAGCCACAGATACGCAGTATTTT. This sequence encodes CASSVDTEATDTQYF.